In its sample, the clone carrying this TCR beta chain was seen once. These data come from a study of blood T cell repertoires in COVID-19. Generated by immunoSEQ multiplex PCR, the TCRdb table keeps only in-frame clones and is missing some. The data contain roughly 150,000 clones, 84% of them singletons. Germline V gives CDR1 MNHEY, CDR2 SVGEGT. V lost 0 bases and J 10 bases, leaving 13 bases between the germline ends. The CDR3 is made up of 14 amino acids. The sequencing input was peripheral blood. The chain joins TRBV6-2 or TRBV6-3 to TRBJ2-1, with TRBD2 as a possible D gene (6 bases). The TCR was taken from a man in his 70s with active or convalescent COVID-19. As DNA, the CDR3 is TGTGCCAGCAGTTACTCGAGGAGGGACGGGGAGCAGTTCTTC. Protein product: CASSYSRRDGEQFF.